The T cell receptor beta chain described here comes from a study of shared clonotypes between healthy human individuals. TCRdb's table, derived via immunoSEQ multiplex PCR, lists solely in-frame clones and lacks some. Counted here are about 690,000 clones, 80% to 95% occurring once; the ten biggest clones make up approximately 35%. The CDR3 extends over 15 amino acids. V was clipped by 7 bases and J by 5 bases, with 17 bases between them. Germline CDR1 reads LNHDA; CDR2 reads SQIVND (reference sequence). This clone showed up just once. V usage is TRBV19 and J usage is TRBJ2-2; no definite D call. The source of this sequence is a man younger than 35 in good health. Some clones in this sample may be carry-over from other donors' samples. Sequenced sample: memory CD8+ T cells from PBMCs. This sample's subset: CD45RO+ cells pooled with CCR7-negative TemRA cells. The CDR3 region is CASTSIGIMTGELFF. The CDR3 DNA follows: TGTGCCAGTACCTCCATTGGTATAATGACCGGGGAGCTGTTTTTT.